This T cell receptor beta chain derives from a study of T-cell memory formation after mild COVID-19. Study conclusions and caveats: Clones which contracted sat mainly in CM and EM if CD4+, and in EMRA if CD8+. Several responding clones turned up in pre-infection memory, indicating that cross-reactive memory may have taken part. Unconfirmed was the SARS-CoV-2 specificity of second-wave clones that peaked on day 37.

TCRdb re-analysed the 5' RACE reads in MiXCR, keeping a single row per CDR3 protein. Among 250,000 to 400,000 distinct CDR3 sequences listed, roughly an eighth were seen once. This clonotype has only a few counts. What it binds is unknown. Germline V gene lookup returns CDR1 LGHNA and CDR2 YSLEER. Trimming took 1 base from V and 0 from J, leaving 14 bases between them. The CDR3 has 17 residues. The J gene is TRBJ2-3, the V gene TRBV4-3; TRBD2 might be the D (6 bases). The TCR was taken from a man between 18 and 29 years old who had mild COVID-19 (a few samples of this study predate the infection). Cell type and time point are not known. Sequencing input: PBMCs or a T cell subset sorted from them (not recorded which). Written as DNA, the CDR3 is TGCGCCAGCAGCCAAGCTCCGCCAGGGACTAGCACAGATACGCAGTATTTT. This encodes CASSQAPPGTSTDTQYF.